Each of the 5 T cell receptor beta chains below was sequenced from the same sample in a study of blood T cell repertoires in COVID-19. Repertoires were generated with immunoSEQ multiplex PCR, while TCRdb's copy carries only in-frame clones and drops some. The sample lists 25,000 to 35,000 clones; about 85% were seen once. The specimen sequenced was peripheral blood. The receptors originated from a woman aged 55-69 years with acute or convalescent COVID-19.

This chain connects TRBV2 to TRBJ1-2; 8 bases line up with TRBD1. The CDR3 contains 14 residues. V lost 4 bases to trimming and J lost 8 bases; unmatched junction nucleotides: 9. Germline V gives CDR1 SNHLY, CDR2 FYNNEI. In DNA, the CDR3 is TGTGCCAGCAGTGTTTCAGGGGGCCTCTCCGGCTACACCTTC. Translation gives CASSVSGGLSGYTF.

The V gene is TRBV11-3, the J gene TRBJ2-2; no reliable D call. Looked up from germline, CDR1 is SGHNT and CDR2 is YENEEA. Deletions cut 0 bases from V and 1 base from J, with 3 bases between. This CDR3 region has 14 residues. The CDR3, as DNA: TGTGCCAGCAGCTTAGACCAGAACACCGGGGAGCTGTTTTTT. It yields the protein CASSLDQNTGELFF. The variable domain in full, with the rest retrieved from reference TRBV11-3 and TRBJ2-2, is EAGVVQSPRYKIIEKKQPVAFWCNPISGHNTLYWYLQNLGQGPELLIRYENEEAVDDSQLPKDRFSAERLKGVDSTLKIQPAELGDSAVYLCASSLDQNTGELFFGEGSRLTVL.

The chain recombines TRBV7-8 with TRBJ2-7; TRBD2 matches 10 bases. This CDR3 region has 16 residues. J was trimmed by 2 bases and V by 1 base; bases with no gene match: 5. CDR1 SGHVS and CDR2 FQNEAQ come from the germline V gene. CDR3 bases: TGTGCCAGCAGCTTAGGAGCAGCGGGGGGGCCCTACGAGCAGTACTTC. Translation gives CASSLGAAGGPYEQYF.

This chain joins TRBV7-9 and TRBJ1-2, with TRBD1 matching over 10 bases. Germline-derived CDR1 and CDR2 are SEHNR and FQNEAQ (reference sequence). This CDR3 is 17 amino acids long. Trimming took 5 bases from V and 0 from J; bases not matched to a gene: 9. The CDR3 protein is CASSARLGTGANYGYTF. The CDR3 DNA follows: TGTGCCAGCAGCGCAAGACTCGGGACAGGGGCTAACTATGGCTACACCTTC.

The genes are TRBV19 and TRBJ1-6; 9 positions agree with TRBD1. V was pared by 5 bases and J by 10 bases, with 3 bases of the junction left unmatched. The length of the CDR3 is 13 residues. Germline CDR1 reads LNHDA; CDR2 reads SQIVND (reference sequence). The DNA of the CDR3 is TGTGCCAGTAGTGGGACAGGGAGATCACCCCTCCACTTT. Its translation is CASSGTGRSPLHF.